The rows below give T cell receptor beta chains drawn from one sample of a study of Graves' ophthalmopathy and Graves' hyperthyroidism. One entry per CDR3 protein, called by TCRdb with MiXCR from the multiplex PCR reads. The top ten clones hold less than 4.5% of a sample with about 600,000 distinct CDR3 sequences, 39% of them seen once. The sequenced sample was peripheral blood or thyroid tissue (not recorded which). Source of these receptors: an adult man with Graves' hyperthyroidism. Each CDR3 is given with its conserved first and last residue. The D gene is left open where the match is weak. Part of the rows lack a size; the others show once, few, many or a class for expanded clones.

D: NA
size: NA
V: TRBV11-2
J: TRBJ1-5
CDR3: CASSLELVNQPQHF
DNA: TGTGCCAGCAGCTTGGAGTTGGTCAATCAGCCCCAGCATTTT

D: NA
size: many
V: TRBV3-1
J: TRBJ2-7
CDR3: CASQQSGDGDYEQYF
DNA: TGTGCCAGCCAACAATCAGGGGACGGAGACTACGAGCAGTACTTC

D: NA
size: NA
V: TRBV4-1
J: TRBJ2-1
CDR3: CASSQEGVYNEQFF
DNA: TGCGCCAGCAGCCAAGAGGGTGTGTACAATGAGCAGTTCTTC

D: TRBD1
size: NA
V: TRBV9
J: TRBJ2-5
CDR3: CASSVGGQGNRETQYF
DNA: TGTGCCAGCAGCGTAGGCGGACAGGGGAATCGAGAGACCCAGTACTTC

D: TRBD2
size: NA
V: TRBV20-1
J: TRBJ2-1
CDR3: CSPRTSGGGEQFF
DNA: TGCAGTCCAAGGACTAGCGGGGGCGGTGAGCAGTTCTTC

D: TRBD2
size: few
V: TRBV19
J: TRBJ2-1
CDR3: CASSGLVEQFF
DNA: TGTGCCAGTAGTGGACTAGTTGAGCAGTTCTTC

D: NA
size: few
V: TRBV7-2
J: TRBJ2-2
CDR3: CASSLSPLGQAAGMLDTGELFF
DNA: TGTGCCAGCAGCTTATCCCCTTTGGGGCAGGCCGCTGGGATGTTGGACACCGGGGAGCTGTTTTTT

D: NA
size: NA
V: TRBV7-9
J: TRBJ1-2
CDR3: CAIRQGDYGYTF
DNA: TGTGCCATCCGCCAGGGTGACTATGGCTACACCTTC

D: NA
size: few
V: TRBV6-6
J: TRBJ2-7
CDR3: CASASGAFYEQYF
DNA: TGTGCCAGCGCCTCCGGGGCCTTCTACGAGCAGTACTTC

D: NA
size: NA
V: TRBV25-1
J: TRBJ1-3
CDR3: CASSEGWNTIYF
DNA: TGTGCCAGCAGTGAGGGGTGGAACACCATATATTTT

D: NA
size: many
V: TRBV20-1
J: TRBJ2-2
CDR3: CSARSNTGELFF
DNA: TGCAGTGCTAGGTCGAACACCGGGGAGCTGTTTTTT

D: NA
size: NA
V: TRBV29-1
J: TRBJ1-4
CDR3: CSGGASGADEKLFF
DNA: TGCAGCGGTGGGGCTAGCGGGGCAGATGAAAAACTGTTTTTT

D: NA
size: once
V: TRBV20-1
J: TRBJ2-2
CDR3: CSARLAREDTGELFF
DNA: TGCAGTGCTAGACTAGCGAGAGAGGACACCGGGGAGCTGTTTTTT

D: NA
size: few
V: TRBV19
J: TRBJ1-1
CDR3: CASLKLAANTEAFF
DNA: TGTGCCAGTCTCAAGCTCGCAGCGAACACTGAAGCTTTCTTT

D: TRBD1
size: many
V: TRBV5-1
J: TRBJ2-2
CDR3: CASSFDRQGRGTGELFF
DNA: TGCGCCAGCAGCTTCGACAGACAGGGGAGAGGGACCGGGGAGCTGTTTTTT

D: NA
size: many
V: TRBV10-1
J: TRBJ2-7
CDR3: CASSDGYEQYF
DNA: TGTGCCAGCAGTGATGGTTACGAGCAGTACTTC

D: TRBD1
size: many
V: TRBV24-1
J: TRBJ2-5
CDR3: CATSNTQGAGETQYF
DNA: TGTGCCACCAGCAACACACAGGGGGCCGGGGAGACCCAGTACTTC

D: NA
size: few
V: TRBV7-9
J: TRBJ2-1
CDR3: CASSPREGGNEQFF
DNA: TGTGCCAGCAGCCCGAGGGAAGGGGGCAATGAGCAGTTCTTC

D: NA
size: many
V: TRBV7-9
J: TRBJ1-2
CDR3: CASSPEGADIYGYTF
DNA: TGTGCCAGCAGCCCCGAAGGGGCGGATATCTATGGCTACACCTTC

D: TRBD1
size: few
V: TRBV6-5
J: TRBJ1-4
CDR3: CASSARTGRREKLFF
DNA: TGTGCCAGCAGTGCACGGACAGGGAGGAGGGAAAAACTGTTTTTT

D: NA
size: many
V: TRBV28
J: TRBJ1-5
CDR3: CASSLHQPQHF
DNA: TGTGCCAGCAGTTTACATCAGCCCCAGCATTTT

D: NA
size: NA
V: TRBV29-1
J: TRBJ2-7
CDR3: CSVGRSGTRSSYEQYF
DNA: TGCAGCGTTGGGAGATCCGGGACTCGGAGCTCCTACGAGCAGTACTTC

D: NA
size: once
V: TRBV5-1
J: TRBJ1-2
CDR3: CASSFYICSAPTYDYGYTF
DNA: NA

D: TRBD2
size: few
V: TRBV4-2
J: TRBJ2-5
CDR3: CASSQDLEGLAGVETQYF
DNA: TGTGCCAGCAGCCAAGATCTTGAAGGACTAGCGGGAGTTGAGACCCAGTACTTC

D: NA
size: NA
V: TRBV20-1
J: TRBJ2-3
CDR3: CSLLETDTQYF
DNA: TGCAGTTTACTAGAAACAGATACGCAGTATTTT

D: TRBD1
size: NA
V: TRBV25-1
J: TRBJ1-6
CDR3: CASGRTGGGSPLHF
DNA: TGTGCCAGCGGAAGGACAGGGGGGGGTTCACCCCTCCACTTT

D: NA
size: few
V: TRBV3-1
J: TRBJ1-5
CDR3: CASSQNLESNQPQHF
DNA: TGTGCCAGCAGCCAAAATTTGGAGAGCAATCAGCCCCAGCATTTT

D: NA
size: few
V: TRBV3-1
J: TRBJ2-5
CDR3: CASSPNGRIQETQYF
DNA: TGTGCCAGCAGCCCGAACGGACGGATACAGGAGACCCAGTACTTC

D: TRBD1
size: many
V: TRBV5-1
J: TRBJ2-5
CDR3: CASSSGTAEETQYF
DNA: TGCGCCAGCAGCTCCGGGACAGCCGAAGAGACCCAGTACTTC

D: NA
size: few
V: TRBV10-3
J: TRBJ2-3
CDR3: CAISRTDSTDTQYF
DNA: TGTGCCATCAGTAGGACTGACAGTACAGATACGCAGTATTTT

D: TRBD1
size: many
V: TRBV5-8
J: TRBJ2-7
CDR3: CASSRATGDYNEQYF
DNA: TGTGCCAGCAGCCGTGCAACAGGGGATTACAACGAGCAGTACTTC

D: NA
size: NA
V: TRBV29-1
J: TRBJ1-1
CDR3: CSVEGEGAFF
DNA: TGCAGCGTTGAAGGGGAGGGAGCTTTCTTT

D: TRBD1
size: many
V: TRBV12-3/TRBV12-4
J: TRBJ2-7
CDR3: CASSLTGGAGEQYF
DNA: TGTGCCAGCAGTTTAACAGGGGGCGCGGGAGAGCAGTACTTC

D: NA
size: NA
V: TRBV10-1
J: TRBJ2-2
CDR3: CASSDRGLSGELFF
DNA: TGCGCCAGCAGTGACAGGGGTCTATCCGGGGAGCTGTTTTTT

D: NA
size: few
V: TRBV3-1
J: TRBJ1-1
CDR3: CASSPAIRNTEAFF
DNA: TGTGCCAGCAGCCCCGCGATAAGGAACACTGAAGCTTTCTTT

D: NA
size: NA
V: TRBV28
J: TRBJ1-3
CDR3: CASSSPGAGNTIYF
DNA: TGTGCCAGCTCGAGCCCAGGGGCTGGAAACACCATATATTTT

D: TRBD2
size: NA
V: TRBV7-9
J: TRBJ2-5
CDR3: CASSHGQTSGVQETQYF
DNA: TGTGCCAGCAGCCATGGCCAGACTAGCGGGGTCCAAGAGACCCAGTACTTC

D: NA
size: NA
V: TRBV10-3
J: TRBJ1-1
CDR3: CASSSLDLNTEAFF
DNA: TGTGCCAGCAGTTCCCTTGACCTGAACACTGAAGCTTTCTTT

D: TRBD2
size: NA
V: TRBV20-1
J: TRBJ2-7
CDR3: CSAGGGLAGNEQYF
DNA: TGCAGTGCTGGGGGGGGATTAGCGGGAAACGAGCAGTACTTC

D: TRBD1
size: few
V: TRBV7-8
J: TRBJ1-6
CDR3: CASSSPSQGGNSPLHF
DNA: TGTGCCAGCAGCTCGCCGTCCCAGGGGGGGAATTCACCCCTCCACTTT

D: NA
size: NA
V: TRBV29-1
J: TRBJ2-1
CDR3: CSVDYGGGEQFF
DNA: TGCAGCGTTGATTACGGGGGCGGCGAGCAGTTCTTC

D: NA
size: many
V: TRBV19
J: TRBJ1-5
CDR3: CASIGQHNSNQPQHF
DNA: TGTGCCAGTATAGGACAGCATAATAGCAATCAGCCCCAGCATTTT

D: TRBD1
size: many
V: TRBV12-3/TRBV12-4
J: TRBJ1-2
CDR3: CASSFRGPNYGYTF
DNA: TGTGCCAGCAGTTTTAGGGGGCCGAACTATGGCTACACCTTC

D: NA
size: NA
V: TRBV9
J: TRBJ2-7
CDR3: CASSGGDRVERDPSEQYF
DNA: TGTGCCAGCAGCGGCGGCGACAGGGTGGAGCGGGATCCCTCCGAGCAGTACTTC

D: TRBD1
size: many
V: TRBV5-1
J: TRBJ1-2
CDR3: CASSLAAAQGAHNTF
DNA: TGCGCCAGCAGCTTGGCCGCCGCACAGGGGGCTCATAACACCTTC

D: NA
size: few
V: TRBV6-6
J: TRBJ1-3
CDR3: CASSYLDRRVCGNTIYF
DNA: TGTGCCAGCAGTTATTTAGACCGCAGGGTATGCGGAAACACCATATATTTT

D: NA
size: NA
V: TRBV7-9
J: TRBJ1-3
CDR3: CASSAVRENTIYF
DNA: TGTGCCAGCAGCGCAGTACGAGAGAACACCATATATTTT

D: TRBD1
size: many
V: TRBV25-1
J: TRBJ2-2
CDR3: CASSGSSDRANTGELFF
DNA: TGTGCCAGCAGTGGATCGTCGGACAGGGCGAACACCGGGGAGCTGTTTTTT

D: TRBD1
size: many
V: TRBV20-1
J: TRBJ2-5
CDR3: CSAPPWGQPHQETQYF
DNA: TGCAGTGCGCCCCCCTGGGGACAGCCACACCAAGAGACCCAGTACTTC

D: NA
size: NA
V: TRBV12-3/TRBV12-4
J: TRBJ2-1
CDR3: CASSLLANEQFF
DNA: TGTGCCAGCAGTTTATTGGCAAATGAGCAGTTCTTC

D: NA
size: NA
V: TRBV2
J: TRBJ1-2
CDR3: CASSETAGPSGNTF
DNA: TGTGCCAGCAGTGAAACTGCCGGACCCTCTGGAAACACCTTC

D: TRBD2
size: many
V: TRBV27
J: TRBJ2-7
CDR3: CASSLVAGAEQYF
DNA: TGTGCCAGCAGTTTAGTAGCGGGAGCCGAGCAGTACTTC

D: NA
size: few
V: TRBV27
J: TRBJ2-7
CDR3: CASSLAGRDYEQYF
DNA: TGTGCCAGCAGTTTGGCAGGGAGAGACTACGAGCAGTACTTC